Listed here are 15 T cell receptor beta chains from one sample, sequenced in a study of cytotoxic CD8 clonotypes in ibrutinib-treated CLL. Sequencing used immunoSEQ multiplex PCR; TCRdb keeps in-frame clones, though not all of them. The table lists 9,000 or so clones, over 55% of them singletons. Sample: PBMCs, taken before ibrutinib treatment. Receptors were obtained from a human donor with chronic lymphocytic leukemia.

The CDR3 DNA is TGTGCCAGCAGCCCCCATAGACTAGCGGGGTTTAAAGAGACCCAGTACTTC. It translates to CASSPHRLAGFKETQYF. The chain combines TRBV7-9 with TRBJ2-5; 11 bases are a match to TRBD2. With V trimmed by 5 bases and J by 3 bases, 11 bases remained unmatched. This CDR3 has 17 residues. Germline CDR1 SEHNR, CDR2 FQNEAQ (reference sequence).

V is TRBV6-5 and J is TRBJ2-3, with D hard to call. Germline CDR1 reads MNHEY; CDR2 reads SVGAGI. This CDR3 region has 15 residues. With 8 bases removed from V and 2 bases from J, the gap between germline ends came to 17 bases. In DNA form, the CDR3 reads TGTGCCAGCGGTCACAGCTCCCCCCTCACAGATACGCAGTATTTT. This codes for CASGHSSPLTDTQYF.

The chain couples TRBV4-1 to TRBJ2-1; weak D call: TRBD2 (6 bases). The CDR3 is 14 residues long. V dropped 3 bases and J dropped 6 bases, with 12 bases sitting between them. Germline CDR1 reads MGHRA; CDR2 reads YSYEKL. The CDR3 spells CASSQSGDSNEQFF. CDR3 nucleotides: TGCGCCAGCAGCCAGTCGGGGGACTCCAATGAGCAGTTCTTC.

The chain uses TRBV18 and TRBJ1-2, with TRBD1 identical over 12 bases. J gave up 7 bases and V 5 bases, and 2 bases lay outside the gene matches. The CDR3 totals 13 residues. Germline-derived CDR1 and CDR2 are KGHSH and LQKENI. The CDR3 DNA sequence: TGTGCCAGCTCAGGGACAGGGGGCATTGGCTACACCTTC. This sequence encodes CASSGTGGIGYTF.

The gene calls are TRBV5-4 and TRBJ1-2; TRBD1 aligns across 7 bases. Germline-derived CDR1 and CDR2 are SGHNT and YYREEE (reference sequence). The CDR3 has 14 residues. The ends lost 4 bases at V and 5 bases at J; junction bases unmatched: 8. The CDR3 region has the DNA TGTGCCAGCAGCACCGGGACAGAATATTATGGCTACACCTTC. Residues: CASSTGTEYYGYTF.

This chain uses TRBV29-1 with TRBJ2-1; 7 bases align to TRBD1. Germline assignment: CDR1 SQVTM and CDR2 ANQGSEA. CDR3 length: 23 amino acids. V lost 4 bases to trimming and J lost 2 bases; unmatched junction nucleotides: 32. The CDR3 sequence is CSVAGQTPGPNSTPDGTYNEQFF. The CDR3 nucleotides read TGCAGCGTTGCGGGACAGACCCCGGGACCCAACTCCACCCCCGATGGCACCTACAATGAGCAGTTCTTC.

The chain couples TRBV2 to TRBJ1-5; 8 positions match TRBD1. CDR3 size: 14 residues. The V gene's germline CDR1 is SNHLY and CDR2 FYNNEI. The trim removed 5 bases at V and 4 bases at J, leaving 4 bases unmatched. The CDR3 sequence: CASSTGGLNQPQHF. CDR3 nucleotide sequence: TGTGCCAGCAGTACAGGGGGTTTGAATCAGCCCCAGCATTTT.

This chain uses TRBV28 with TRBJ1-1; D call uncertain. Germline CDR1 and CDR2: MDHEN and SYDVKM. The CDR3 is made up of 15 amino acids. Trimming took 6 bases from V and 0 from J, leaving 14 bases between them. The CDR3 region has the DNA TGTGCCAGCAGCTTCCAGCAGACGGTGAACACTGAAGCTTTCTTT. It translates to CASSFQQTVNTEAFF.

The chain combines TRBV15 with TRBJ1-1; unclear D gene. Germline-derived CDR1 and CDR2 are LNHNV and YYDKDF (reference sequence). V was cut by 1 base and J by 0 bases, with 6 bases left in between. CDR3 size: 14 residues. The CDR3 nucleotides read TGTGCCACCAGCAGAGGTCGGCTGAACACTGAAGCTTTCTTT. It encodes CATSRGRLNTEAFF.

This clone was observed a handful of times. Here the CDR3 reads CASSFDIRLAKNIQYF. The CDR3 region has the DNA TGTGCCAGCTCATTCGACATCCGTCTAGCCAAAAACATTCAGTACTTC. The chain carries TRBV18 and TRBJ2-4, with D hard to call. Germline assignment: CDR1 KGHSH and CDR2 LQKENI. The CDR3 is made up of 16 amino acids. Between the trimmed V and J ends, which lost 5 bases and 0 bases, there was a span of 14 bases.

V and J are TRBV5-1 and TRBJ2-5; D could derive from TRBD1 or TRBD2 (5 bases each). Germline loops: CDR1 SGHRS, CDR2 YFSETQ. The CDR3 loop spans 13 amino acids. Trimming removed 1 base at V and 5 bases at J, with 9 bases between. In DNA, the CDR3 is TGCGCCAGCAGCTTGTCAGGGACGGAGACCCAGTACTTC. It is translated as CASSLSGTETQYF.

The V and J genes are TRBV11-2 and TRBJ2-7; D unclear. CDR1 SGHAT and CDR2 FQNNGV come from the germline V gene. The CDR3 loop spans 14 amino acids. Deletions cut 3 bases from V and 3 bases from J, with 12 bases between. The CDR3 loop reads CASSFGGDIYEQYF. In DNA form, the CDR3 reads TGTGCCAGCAGCTTCGGCGGCGACATCTACGAGCAGTACTTC.

The J gene is TRBJ1-1, the V gene TRBV10-3, with 8 bases aligning to TRBD1. V dropped 2 bases and J dropped 5; count of bases not matched to a gene: 10. This CDR3 spans 16 amino acids. Germline values: CDR1 ENHRY, CDR2 SYGVKD. CDR3 sequence: CAISEPGQGSRTEAFF. The DNA of the CDR3 is TGTGCCATCAGTGAGCCCGGACAGGGATCGCGGACTGAAGCTTTCTTT.

J is TRBJ1-4 and V is TRBV5-1; D perhaps matches TRBD1 (5 bases). V was clipped by 0 bases and J by 7 bases, with 16 bases between them. The CDR3 has 16 amino acids. Per the germline V gene, CDR1 is SGHRS and CDR2 is YFSETQ. This CDR3 reads CASSLDVVGTGEKLFF. CDR3 nucleotide sequence: TGCGCCAGCAGCTTGGATGTCGTAGGGACCGGTGAAAAACTGTTTTTT.

The V and J genes are TRBV6-5 and TRBJ2-7; 8 positions agree with TRBD1. This CDR3 spans 13 amino acids. V dropped 5 bases and J dropped 7; count of bases not matched to a gene: 7. Germline loops: CDR1 MNHEY, CDR2 SVGAGI. In DNA, the CDR3 is TGTGCCAGCAGTCAATCACAGGGGGGAGAGCAGTACTTC. Residues: CASSQSQGGEQYF.